A single sample gave rise to the 15 T cell receptor beta chains below, sequenced in a study of blood T cell repertoires in COVID-19. Produced via immunoSEQ multiplex PCR; TCRdb's table is partial and in-frame only. The profile shows over 150,000 clones, approximately 80% of them singletons. The sample was peripheral blood. The receptors shown here come from a woman in her sixties or seventies with COVID-19, enrolled during active disease.

This clone showed up just once. J is TRBJ2-7 and V is TRBV6-5; 9 bases are a match to TRBD2. In germline, CDR1 is MNHEY, CDR2 SVGAGI. The ends lost 6 bases at V and 1 base at J; junction bases unmatched: 4. The CDR3 consists of 14 residues. The CDR3 region is CASRVSGSSYEQYF. CDR3 nucleotide sequence: TGTGCCAGCAGGGTTAGCGGGAGTTCCTACGAGCAGTACTTC.

This chain joins TRBV5-1 and TRBJ2-7, with 10 bases lining up with TRBD1. In germline, CDR1 is SGHRS, CDR2 YFSETQ. The CDR3 has 14 residues. With 2 bases clipped from V and 6 bases from J, the junction kept 5 bases outside the gene matches. The DNA of the CDR3 is TGCGCCAGCAGCTTACGGGACAGGGGATCCGAGCAGTACTTC. This translates into CASSLRDRGSEQYF.

The J gene is TRBJ2-7, the V gene TRBV6-5, with D unclear. The CDR3 loop spans 14 amino acids. V shed 0 bases and J shed 2 bases, with 8 bases lying between them. The germline gives CDR1 MNHEY, CDR2 SVGAGI. The CDR3 nucleotides read TGTGCCAGCAGTTACTCGAATACTCCCTACGAGCAGTACTTC. It is translated as CASSYSNTPYEQYF.

The chain links TRBV7-9 to TRBJ2-3; weak D call: TRBD2 (6 bases). The CDR3 runs 17 residues. The V and J ends lost 1 base and 1 base respectively, with 15 bases between them. Germline lookup yields CDR1 SEHNR and CDR2 FQNEAQ (reference sequence). CDR3 DNA: TGTGCCAGCAGCTTAGGGGGCGCGGGGCGACGCACAGATACGCAGTATTTT. This translates into CASSLGGAGRRTDTQYF.

This clone was found once. The chain joins TRBV9 to TRBJ1-3, with TRBD1 as a possible D gene (6 bases). Trimming left V 4 bases short and J 4 bases short, with 12 bases between. Germline CDR1 is SGDLS and CDR2 is YYNGEE. The CDR3 contains 14 residues. CDR3: CASSSDSSGNTIYF. The CDR3, as DNA: TGTGCCAGCAGCTCGGACAGCTCCGGAAACACCATATATTTT.

The chain links TRBV29-1 to TRBJ1-1; 8 positions agree with TRBD1. CDR3 length equals 16 residues. V lost 0 bases, J lost 0 bases, and 6 bases stayed unmatched. Germline CDR1 and CDR2: SQVTM and ANQGSEA. DNA of the CDR3: TGCAGCGTTGAAGATACAGGGGGAAACATGAACACTGAAGCTTTCTTT. Translation gives CSVEDTGGNMNTEAFF.

J is TRBJ2-3 and V is TRBV6-1, with TRBD2 identical over 9 bases. J lost 4 bases, V lost 2 bases, and 4 bases had no gene match. The CDR3 contains 15 residues. Germline lookup yields CDR1 MNHNS and CDR2 SASEGT. CDR3 nucleotides: TGTGCCAGCAGTGAATGGCGGGGGGGTTCAGATACGCAGTATTTT. Amino acids: CASSEWRGGSDTQYF.

The V gene is TRBV12-5, the J gene TRBJ2-3; 13 nucleotides match TRBD2. The germline V gene encodes CDR1 LGHNT and CDR2 FRNRAP. This CDR3 is built from 17 residues. The CDR3 nucleotides read TGTGCCGCTAGTGGTTTACTAGCGGGAGGGTTATGGGATACGCAGTATTTT. This codes for CAASGLLAGGLWDTQYF.

The rearrangement links TRBV5-4 to TRBJ2-3; D not resolved. This CDR3 spans 15 amino acids. Germline CDR1 is SGHNT and CDR2 is YYREEE (reference sequence). Trimming removed 0 bases from V and 0 bases from J, with 8 bases in between. This chain's CDR3 is CASSLAKLSTDTQYF. CDR3 DNA sequence: TGTGCCAGCAGCTTGGCCAAACTTAGCACAGATACGCAGTATTTT.

The CDR3 spells CASSPGGGLSNYGYTF. Written as DNA, the CDR3 is TGTGCCAGCAGCCCCGGCGGGGGACTTTCTAACTATGGCTACACCTTC. The chain carries TRBV5-4 and TRBJ1-2, with D perhaps TRBD1 (5 bases). Between the trimmed V and J ends, which lost 4 bases and 0 bases, there was a span of 16 bases. The CDR3 contains 16 residues. Germline-derived CDR1 and CDR2 are SGHNT and YYREEE (reference sequence).

This clone appeared a few times. This chain connects TRBV11-2 to TRBJ1-1, with 8 bases lining up with TRBD1. Per the germline V gene, CDR1 is SGHAT and CDR2 is FQNNGV. V shed 5 bases and J 6 bases; nucleotides not matched to a gene: 8. This CDR3 region has 14 residues. As DNA, the CDR3 is TGTGCCAGCAGCCTTCGGACAGGGAGGTCTGAAGCTTTCTTT. Its translation is CASSLRTGRSEAFF.

The J gene is TRBJ2-7, the V gene TRBV6-5; 9 positions agree with TRBD2. Germline assignment: CDR1 MNHEY and CDR2 SVGAGI. Trimming removed 9 bases from V and 2 bases from J; junction bases left unmatched: 8. The CDR3 extends over 14 amino acids. Written as DNA, the CDR3 is TGTGCCAGTTCACCGCAGCGGGGGGCCTACGAGCAGTACGTC. This sequence encodes CASSPQRGAYEQYV.

The chain carries TRBV11-2 and TRBJ1-2, with 8 nucleotides matching TRBD1. V shed 1 base, J shed 6 bases, and the junction held 4 bases outside the gene matches. The CDR3 spans 14 residues. CDR1 is SGHAT, CDR2 FQNNGV, per germline. The CDR3, as DNA: TGTGCCAGCAGCTTAGGGGGGGGACAGGATGGCTACACCTTC. This sequence encodes CASSLGGGQDGYTF.

There are a few counts of this clone. V is TRBV6-2 or TRBV6-3 and J is TRBJ1-2; D is ambiguous. The CDR3 has 15 amino acids. V dropped 0 bases and J dropped 4 bases, with 12 bases sitting between them. Germline V lookup: CDR1 MNHEY, CDR2 SVGEGT. The CDR3 is CASSYSMARIYGYTF. Written as DNA, the CDR3 is TGTGCCAGCAGTTACTCGATGGCCAGAATCTATGGCTACACCTTC.

The chain couples TRBV27 to TRBJ1-1, with TRBD1 identical over 8 bases. After removal of 4 bases from V and 6 bases from J, the junction contained 13 bases not matched to a gene. The CDR3 is 16 amino acids. Germline CDR1 reads MNHEY; CDR2 reads SMNVEV (reference sequence). CDR3 DNA sequence: TGTGCCAGCAGTTCCCCATTCGACAGGGGCAGCGCTGAAGCTTTCTTT. Protein sequence: CASSSPFDRGSAEAFF.